This entry is about one TCR beta chain. The antigen remains undetermined. These data come from a study of cytomegalovirus exposure and HLA in healthy donors. Study-wide findings and caveats: Using the classifier, cytomegalovirus status was reportedly diagnosed with high specificity and sensitivity. The authors listed 150 or so TCR beta chains as cytomegalovirus-associated.

Assay used: immunoSEQ multiplex PCR; TCRdb lists only in-frame clones, some missing. The sample has approximately 190,000 clones; roughly 82% are singletons. The CDR3 spans 14 residues. Germline assignment: CDR1 SGHNT and CDR2 YENEEA. With V trimmed by 8 bases and J by 0 bases, 4 bases remained unmatched. The TCR was taken from a woman aged 25 to 39 in good health and CMV-seropositive. The chain uses TRBV11-3 and TRBJ2-1, with TRBD1 identical over 7 bases. The specimen sequenced was PBMCs. CDR3 sequence reads: CASARDSSYNEQFF. The DNA of the CDR3 is TGTGCCAGCGCCAGGGACAGCTCCTACAATGAGCAGTTCTTC.